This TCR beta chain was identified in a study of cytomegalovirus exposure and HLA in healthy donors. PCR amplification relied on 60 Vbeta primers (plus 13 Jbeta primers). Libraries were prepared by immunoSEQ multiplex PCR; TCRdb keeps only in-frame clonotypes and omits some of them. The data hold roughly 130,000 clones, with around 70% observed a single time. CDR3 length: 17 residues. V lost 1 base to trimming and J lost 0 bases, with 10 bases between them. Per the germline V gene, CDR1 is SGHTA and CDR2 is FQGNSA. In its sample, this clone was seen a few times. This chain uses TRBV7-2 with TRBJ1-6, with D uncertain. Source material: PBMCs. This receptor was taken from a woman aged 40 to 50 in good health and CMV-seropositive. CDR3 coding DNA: TGTGCCAGCAGCTTAGACCTCTTGAGCTCCTATAATTCACCCCTCCACTTT. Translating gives CASSLDLLSSYNSPLHF.